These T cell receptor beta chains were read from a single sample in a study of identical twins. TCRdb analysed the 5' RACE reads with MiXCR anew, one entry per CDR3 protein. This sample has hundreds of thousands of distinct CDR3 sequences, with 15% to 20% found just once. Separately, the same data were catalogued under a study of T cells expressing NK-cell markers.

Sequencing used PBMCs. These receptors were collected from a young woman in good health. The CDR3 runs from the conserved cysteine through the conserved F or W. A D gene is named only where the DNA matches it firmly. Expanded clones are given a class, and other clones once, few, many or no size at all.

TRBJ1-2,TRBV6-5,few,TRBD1,TGTGCCAGCAGTAACGACAGGGGGCGAAACTATGGCTACACCTTC,CASSNDRGRNYGYTF
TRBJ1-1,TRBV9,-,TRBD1,TGTGCGAGCCAGGGGGCAGGGGGCACTGAAGCTTTCTTT,CASQGAGGTEAFF
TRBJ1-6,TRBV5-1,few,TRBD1,TGCGCCAGCAGCGGTAGACAGGGGCTATTGAATTCACCCCTCCACTTT,CASSGRQGLLNSPLHF
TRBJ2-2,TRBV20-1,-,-,TGCAGTGCTAGAGAGCCCCCCGGGGAGCTGTTTTTT,CSAREPPGELFF
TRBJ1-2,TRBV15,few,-,TGTGCCACCAGAATTGGGGGCAGGAATGGCTACACCTTC,CATRIGGRNGYTF
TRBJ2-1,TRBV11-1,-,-,TGTGCCAGCAGCTTAAGGGGGGGGCAGTTCTTC,CASSLRGGQFF
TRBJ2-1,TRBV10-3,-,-,TGTGCCATCAGCAGCGGAAGGAGATTCAATGAGCAGTTCTTC,CAISSGRRFNEQFF
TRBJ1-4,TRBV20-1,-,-,TGCAGTGCGCCGGATAGTGGAAAACTGTTTTTT,CSAPDSGKLFF
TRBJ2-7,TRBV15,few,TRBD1,TGTGCCACCAGCTTGGGACAGGGAAGACCCCACGAGCAGTACTTC,CATSLGQGRPHEQYF
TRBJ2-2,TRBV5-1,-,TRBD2,TGCGCCAGCAGCCTGCTCCCTAGCGGGGACATCAACACCGGGGAGCTGTTTTTT,CASSLLPSGDINTGELFF
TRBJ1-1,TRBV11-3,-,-,TGTGCCAGCAGCTTCCCTCCAGATGGCATGAACACTGAAGCTTTCTTT,CASSFPPDGMNTEAFF
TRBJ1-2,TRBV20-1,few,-,TGCAGTGCTAGCGACACGTTACAGGGAGACTATGGCTACACCTTC,CSASDTLQGDYGYTF
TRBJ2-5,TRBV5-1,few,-,TGCGCCAGCAGCTTCAGTCTGGGAGGTGAAGAGACCCAGTACTTC,CASSFSLGGEETQYF
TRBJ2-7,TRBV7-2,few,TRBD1,TGTGCCAGCAGCTTTGGCAGGGGGCGGGTGGCGCAGTACTTC,CASSFGRGRVAQYF
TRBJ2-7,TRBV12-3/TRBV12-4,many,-,TGTGCCAGCAGTACTACAGGGTACGAGCAGTACTTC,CASSTTGYEQYF
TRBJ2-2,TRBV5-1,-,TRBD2,TGCGCCAGCAGACGACTAGCGGGGGAGAACGGGGAGCTGTTTTTT,CASRRLAGENGELFF
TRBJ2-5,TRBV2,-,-,TGTGCCAGCAACAGGGAATCCCCAGAGACCCAGTACTTC,CASNRESPETQYF
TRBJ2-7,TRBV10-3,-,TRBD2,TGTGCCACGCAACTAGCGGGAGTAAGAAACGAGCAGTACTTC,CATQLAGVRNEQYF
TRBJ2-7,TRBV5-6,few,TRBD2,TGTGCCAGCAGCCCCCCAGCGGGAGAATCCCACGAGCAGTACTTC,CASSPPAGESHEQYF
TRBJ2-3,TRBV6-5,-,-,TGTGCCAGCAGTTACGGACGAGGTTTAGATACGCAGTATTTT,CASSYGRGLDTQYF
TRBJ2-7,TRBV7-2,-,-,TGTGCCAGCAGCTTAGTGGGGCAGAGGGGGAACGAGCAGTACTTC,CASSLVGQRGNEQYF
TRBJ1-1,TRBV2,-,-,TGTGCCAGCTCCCGCCAGTCCACTGAAGCTTTCTTT,CASSRQSTEAFF
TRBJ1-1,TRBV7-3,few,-,TGTGCCAGCAGCTTAATTGCGGTGAACACTGAAGCTTTCTTT,CASSLIAVNTEAFF
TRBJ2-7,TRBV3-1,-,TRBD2,TGTGCCAGCAGCCAGTCGGCTAGCGGTGTCGAGCAGTACTTC,CASSQSASGVEQYF
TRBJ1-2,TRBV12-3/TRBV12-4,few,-,TGTGCCATCTCTGTCCGGGAGGTGGGAGGCTACACCTTC,CAISVREVGGYTF
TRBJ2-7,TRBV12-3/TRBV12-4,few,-,TGTGCCAGCAGTTTCGGGGGGCCAGGCGAGCAGTACTTC,CASSFGGPGEQYF
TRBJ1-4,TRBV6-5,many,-,TGTGCCAGCAGTCCCTCTACAGGGAAACTGTTTTTT,CASSPSTGKLFF
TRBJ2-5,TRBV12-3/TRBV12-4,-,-,TGTGCCAGCAGTACCGAGAGGGGGACCCAGTACTTC,CASSTERGTQYF
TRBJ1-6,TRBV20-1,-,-,TGCAGTGTGGGGGGAAGTAATTCACCCCTCCACTTT,CSVGGSNSPLHF
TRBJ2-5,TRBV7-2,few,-,TGTGCCAGCAGCCGACTCTGGGGTCAAGAGACCCAGTACTTC,CASSRLWGQETQYF
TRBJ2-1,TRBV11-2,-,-,TGTGCCAGCAGCTTAGTGACGGGCCCCTACAATGAGCAGTTCTTC,CASSLVTGPYNEQFF
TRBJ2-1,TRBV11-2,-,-,TGTGCCAGCAGCTTCGGGGCGACTTCCTACAATGAGCAGTTCTTC,CASSFGATSYNEQFF
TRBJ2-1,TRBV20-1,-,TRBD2,TGCAGTGCTATGCATTTAGCGGGAGGGCCAATGGGCTCCTACAATGAGCAGTTCTTC,CSAMHLAGGPMGSYNEQFF
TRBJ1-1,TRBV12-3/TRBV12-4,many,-,TGTGCCAGCAGCGAGTCAGCGTACACTGAAGCTTTCTTT,CASSESAYTEAFF
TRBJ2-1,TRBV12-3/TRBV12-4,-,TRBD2,TGTGCCAACCCCGGGACTAGATCTTATGAGCAGTTCTTC,CANPGTRSYEQFF
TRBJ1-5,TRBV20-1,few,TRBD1,TGCAGTGCTACCGGGACAGGGGGCGTCGGCAATCAGCCCCAGCATTTT,CSATGTGGVGNQPQHF
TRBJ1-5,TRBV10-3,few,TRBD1,TGTGCCATCAGTACGGGACAGACTAATCAGCCCCAGCATTTT,CAISTGQTNQPQHF